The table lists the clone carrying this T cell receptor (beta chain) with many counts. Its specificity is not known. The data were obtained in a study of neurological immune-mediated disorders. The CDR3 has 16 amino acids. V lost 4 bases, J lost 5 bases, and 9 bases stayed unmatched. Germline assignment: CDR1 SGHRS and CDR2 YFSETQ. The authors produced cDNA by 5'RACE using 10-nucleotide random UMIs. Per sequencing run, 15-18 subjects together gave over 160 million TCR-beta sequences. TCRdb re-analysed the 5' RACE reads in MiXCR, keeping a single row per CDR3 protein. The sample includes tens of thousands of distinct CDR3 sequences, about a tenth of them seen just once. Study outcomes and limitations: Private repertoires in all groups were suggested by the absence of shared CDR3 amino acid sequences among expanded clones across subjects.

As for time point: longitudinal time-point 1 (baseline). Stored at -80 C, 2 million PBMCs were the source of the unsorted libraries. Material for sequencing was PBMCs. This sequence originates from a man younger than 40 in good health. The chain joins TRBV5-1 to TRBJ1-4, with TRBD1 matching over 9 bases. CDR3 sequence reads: CASSTSGTGLNEKLFF. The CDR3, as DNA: TGCGCCAGCAGCACTAGCGGGACAGGGTTAAATGAAAAACTGTTTTTT. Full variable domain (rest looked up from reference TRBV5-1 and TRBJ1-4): KAGVTQTPRYLIKTRGQQVTLSCSPISGHRSVSWYQQTPGQGLQFLFEYFSETQRNKGNFPGRFSGRQFSNSRSEMNVSTLELGDSALYLCASSTSGTGLNEKLFFGSGTQLSVL.